These 23 T cell receptor beta chains were sequenced from one sample in a study of Graves' ophthalmopathy and Graves' hyperthyroidism. The sequenced template was RNA, covering the TCR beta CDR3 region. First-round RT-PCR with HTBI primers preceded a second-round multiplex PCR. TCRdb fed the multiplex PCR reads into MiXCR, producing one record per CDR3 protein. The sample has about 640,000 distinct CDR3 sequences, under 50% seen once. Specimen: peripheral blood. Receptors originate from an adult man with Graves' ophthalmopathy.

This chain uses TRBV7-2 with TRBJ2-3; D assignment may be TRBD1 or TRBD2 (5 bases each). Trimming stripped 4 bases from V and 7 bases from J, with 6 bases between. Germline CDR1 SGHTA, CDR2 FQGNSA. The CDR3 has 11 amino acids. The CDR3 bases are TGTGCCAGCAGCTGGGGGAATACGCAGTATTTT. Encoded protein: CASSWGNTQYF.

This clonotype was counted between two and nine times. The chain employs TRBV3-1 and TRBJ2-5; 12 bases are shared with TRBD2. V shed 5 bases, J shed 7 bases, and the junction held 14 bases outside the gene matches. The CDR3 has 17 amino acids. Germline V gene data show CDR1 as LGHDT and CDR2 as YNNKEL (reference sequence). CDR3 coding DNA: TGTGCCAGCAGCTCCCGACTAGCGGGAGTCCTGGTGGGGACCCAGTACTTC. Its translation is CASSSRLAGVLVGTQYF.

This clonotype showed up many times. The chain is built from TRBV12-3 or TRBV12-4 and TRBJ1-2; D might be TRBD1 (5 bases). Deletions cut 3 bases from V and 3 bases from J, with 11 bases between. This CDR3 has 14 amino acids. The CDR3 here is CASSFWGADYGYTF. CDR3 nucleotide sequence: TGTGCCAGCAGTTTTTGGGGCGCTGACTATGGCTACACCTTC.

This clonotype came up many times. The V gene is TRBV7-9, the J gene TRBJ1-1; D is possibly TRBD1 (5 bases). The germline CDR1 and CDR2 sequences are SEHNR and FQNEAQ (reference sequence). Trimming cost V 0 bases and J 11 bases, with 13 bases left between them. This CDR3 is built from 13 residues. CDR3 DNA sequence: TGTGCCAGCAGCTTAGCGGCAGGGCAGGATGCTTTCTTT. Its protein product is CASSLAAGQDAFF.

The chain combines TRBV29-1 with TRBJ1-2; 8 bases align to TRBD1. Germline V gives CDR1 SQVTM, CDR2 ANQGSEA. CDR3 length equals 14 residues. The J segment lost 7 bases and the V segment lost 4 bases, leaving 11 bases of the junction unmatched. CDR3 residues: CSVGVGQGAGGYTF. In DNA, the CDR3 is TGCAGCGTTGGAGTTGGGCAGGGGGCCGGTGGCTACACCTTC. Together with reference TRBV29-1 and TRBJ1-2, the CDR3 gives the full variable domain: SAVISQKPSRDICQRGTSLTIQCQVDSQVTMMFWYRQQPGQSLTLIATANQGSEATYESGFVIDKFPISRPNLTFSTLTVSNMSPEDSSIYLCSVGVGQGAGGYTFGSGTRLTVV.

At least ten counts were recorded for this clonotype. The chain couples TRBV6-6 to TRBJ1-5, with 7 bases lining up with TRBD1. The CDR3 sequence is 14 residues long. Trimming cost V 4 bases and J 3 bases; bases outside gene matches: 3. Germline V gene data show CDR1 as MNHNY and CDR2 as SVGAGI (reference sequence). The CDR3 DNA sequence: TGTGCCAGCAGTTGGACAGGCTCCAATCAGCCCCAGCATTTT. Its protein is CASSWTGSNQPQHF.

In its sample, this clonotype was seen many times. This chain uses TRBV12-3 or TRBV12-4 with TRBJ1-6, with TRBD1 as a possible D gene (5 bases). This CDR3 contains 16 residues. Trimming left V 3 bases short and J 0 bases short, with 9 bases between. The CDR3 region has the DNA TGTGCCAGCAGTTTGACAGATTACTCCTATAATTCACCCCTCCACTTT. This codes for CASSLTDYSYNSPLHF.

This clonotype was detected ten times or more. The chain has TRBV5-1 and TRBJ1-4; no clear D gene. CDR1 SGHRS and CDR2 YFSETQ come from the germline V gene. The ends were cut back, 8 bases at V and 2 bases at J, with 13 bases in the middle. The CDR3 has 14 amino acids. The CDR3 sequence: CASTETSTNEKLFF. Here the CDR3 DNA reads TGCGCCAGTACGGAGACCTCGACTAATGAAAAACTGTTTTTT.

This clonotype was seen many times. The chain carries TRBV7-6 and TRBJ2-7, with D perhaps TRBD2 (7 bases). The V end was cut by 0 bases, the J end by 0 bases, with 18 bases between. Germline V gene sequence: CDR1 SGHVS, CDR2 FNYEAQ. The CDR3 extends over 18 amino acids. CDR3 in DNA: TGTGCCAGCAGCTTAGCGTTCATGGGGGGGCCCCGCTCCTACGAGCAGTACTTC. Protein sequence: CASSLAFMGGPRSYEQYF.

This clonotype was observed many times. The V gene is TRBV24-1, the J gene TRBJ1-1, with 9 bases that match TRBD1. V shed 3 bases and J 3 bases; nucleotides not matched to a gene: 4. Germline loops: CDR1 KGHDR, CDR2 SFDVKD. CDR3 length equals 15 residues. CDR3 nucleotide sequence: TGTGCCACCAGTGATGCGGACAGGGGAGACACTGAAGCTTTCTTT. It is translated as CATSDADRGDTEAFF.

This clonotype was recorded many times. V gene TRBV7-9 combines with J gene TRBJ2-2; D possibly corresponds to TRBD2 (6 bases). CDR3 length: 15 residues. Germline V gene sequence: CDR1 SEHNR, CDR2 FQNEAQ (reference sequence). V dropped 3 bases and J dropped 7 bases, with 15 bases sitting between them. CDR3 amino acids: CASSLESRRVGELFF. CDR3 in DNA: TGTGCCAGCAGCTTGGAAAGTCGGAGGGTCGGGGAGCTGTTTTTT. The full variable domain, its missing parts supplied by reference TRBV7-9 and TRBJ2-2, is DTGVSQNPRHKITKRGQNVTFRCDPISEHNRLYWYRQTLGQGPEFLTYFQNEAQLEKSRLLSDRFSAERPKGSFSTLEIQRTEQGDSAMYLCASSLESRRVGELFFGEGSRLTVL.

Remarks on this clonotype: The germline gene is not matched at one end of the junction; a read error may be the cause. The chain is built from TRBV10-3 and TRBJ2-1, with D possibly being TRBD1 or TRBD2 (5 bases each). The CDR3 has 13 residues. The germline CDR1 and CDR2 sequences are ENHRY and SYGVKD. In DNA form, the CDR3 reads TGTGCCAGCAGTGGGGGTCACACGGATGAGCAGTTCTTC. Translated: CASSGGHTDEQFF.

In its sample, this clonotype was seen many times. The rearrangement links TRBV11-2 to TRBJ2-5, with TRBD2 as a possible D gene (5 bases). The V gene's germline CDR1 is SGHAT and CDR2 FQNNGV. V was trimmed by 5 bases and J by 2 bases, leaving 12 bases between them. The length of the CDR3 is 14 residues. The chain's CDR3 is CASSPRTGQETQYF. The CDR3 DNA reads TGTGCCAGCAGCCCACGAACGGGGCAAGAGACCCAGTACTTC.

This clonotype has a count of ten or more. V and J are TRBV12-3 or TRBV12-4 and TRBJ2-5; 12 nucleotides match TRBD2. J was trimmed by 4 bases and V by 4 bases; bases with no gene match: 4. The CDR3 is 15 amino acids. CDR3 region: CASSSTSGGPETQYF. For the CDR3, the DNA is TGTGCCAGCAGTTCGACTAGCGGGGGACCAGAGACCCAGTACTTC.

This clonotype occurred many times. V gene TRBV10-3 combines with J gene TRBJ1-3; 10 bases match TRBD1. V shed 3 bases, J shed 2 bases, and the junction held 1 base outside the gene matches. Germline V gene data show CDR1 as ENHRY and CDR2 as SYGVKD. This CDR3 contains 15 residues. The CDR3 spells CAISDGTGAGNTIYF. The CDR3 DNA follows: TGTGCCATCAGTGACGGGACAGGGGCTGGAAACACCATATATTTT.

The genes are TRBV7-9 and TRBJ2-2; 7 nucleotides align to TRBD1. Germline V gives CDR1 SEHNR, CDR2 FQNEAQ (reference sequence). CDR3 length: 16 residues. The ends lost 4 bases at V and 4 bases at J; junction bases unmatched: 9. CDR3 in DNA: TGTGCCAGCAGCTCACGAGCACAGGGGAGCACCGGGGAGCTGTTTTTT. It specifies CASSSRAQGSTGELFF.

CDR3 bases: TGTGCCTGCCGGACTAGCGGGATGCGACAGTACTTC. This encodes CACRTSGMRQYF. The genes are TRBV25-1 and TRBJ2-7, with 12 positions matching TRBD2. The CDR3 covers 12 residues. V trimming: 11 bases; J trimming: 10 bases; junction bases outside the gene matches: 9. Germline lookup yields CDR1 MGHDK and CDR2 SYGVNS.

This clonotype has at least ten counts. V is TRBV7-9 and J is TRBJ1-2; no firm D call. CDR1 is SEHNR, CDR2 FQNEAQ, per germline (reference sequence). The CDR3 has 12 residues. V was trimmed by 5 bases and J by 5 bases, leaving 9 bases between them. The CDR3: CASSPEPYGYTF. The CDR3, as DNA: TGTGCCAGCAGCCCGGAGCCTTATGGCTACACCTTC.

This clonotype occurred many times. The J gene is TRBJ2-7, the V gene TRBV20-1; possibly TRBD1 for D (5 bases). Germline values: CDR1 DFQATT, CDR2 SNEGSKA (reference sequence). CDR3 length equals 14 residues. V was clipped by 5 bases and J by 2 bases, with 16 bases between them. The CDR3 loop is CSAGATENPYEQYF. In DNA form, the CDR3 reads TGCAGTGCTGGAGCGACAGAAAATCCCTACGAGCAGTACTTC.

This clonotype was recorded many times. This chain connects TRBV7-9 to TRBJ1-2; D is perhaps TRBD1 (6 bases). The CDR3 loop spans 16 amino acids. CDR1 is SEHNR, CDR2 FQNEAQ, per germline (reference sequence). Trimming pared 2 bases from V and 6 bases from J, leaving 19 bases between. CDR3 sequence (DNA): TGTGCCAGCAGCTTAACGCAGGGAGGGGGTGAGAATGGCTACACCTTC. Protein product: CASSLTQGGGENGYTF.

Turning to this clonotype: Being one base from a much bigger clone, this may be a read error. The V gene is TRBV20-1, the J gene TRBJ2-5; 9 bases match TRBD2. Looked up from germline, CDR1 is DFQATT and CDR2 is SNEGSKA (reference sequence). Trimming cost V 0 bases and J 7 bases; bases outside gene matches: 9. The CDR3 sequence is 15 residues long. The CDR3 is CSARDTRTSAGTQYF. In nucleotides, the CDR3 is TGCAGTGCTAGAGATACCCGGACTAGCGCGGGGACCCAGTACTTC.

The genes are TRBV10-3 and TRBJ2-7; 9 bases are shared with TRBD2. This CDR3 contains 15 residues. With V trimmed by 10 bases and J by 6 bases, 16 bases remained unmatched. In germline, CDR1 is ENHRY, CDR2 SYGVKD. This CDR3 is CASSLGVAGVFEQYF. CDR3 nucleotide sequence: TGTGCCAGCTCCCTCGGAGTAGCGGGAGTTTTCGAGCAGTACTTC.

This clonotype was recorded at least ten times. The chain recombines TRBV29-1 with TRBJ1-1; D is unresolved. Germline loops: CDR1 SQVTM, CDR2 ANQGSEA. The CDR3 consists of 15 residues. Trimming stripped 1 base from V and 11 bases from J, with 23 bases between. CDR3 sequence: CSVEVPTPQMVSAFF. The CDR3 DNA reads TGCAGCGTTGAAGTCCCCACCCCCCAGATGGTGTCCGCTTTCTTT.